The 20 T cell receptor beta chains given below trace back to one sample, sequenced in a study of response to subunit inactivated influenza vaccine. TCRdb reprocessed the RT-PCR reads via MiXCR and lists one record per CDR3 protein. The profile shows roughly 290,000 distinct CDR3 sequences, less than 25% of them singletons. The specimen was PBMCs from blood, collected less than 22 months after vaccination. The receptors were sampled from a man between 50 and 69 years old who received an inactivated influenza vaccine.

This rearrangement joins TRBV7-8 to TRBJ2-2; D may be TRBD1 (5 bases). The V end was cut by 5 bases, the J end by 3 bases, with 16 bases between. Germline V gene data show CDR1 as SGHVS and CDR2 as FQNEAQ. The length of the CDR3 is 16 residues. The CDR3 is CASSLGQGVDTGELFF. The CDR3 region has the DNA TGTGCCAGCAGCCTCGGCCAGGGCGTAGACACCGGGGAGCTGTTTTTT.

J is TRBJ1-6 and V is TRBV19; no clear D. Germline CDR1 reads LNHDA; CDR2 reads SQIVND (reference sequence). The CDR3 totals 15 residues. Trimming shortened V by 6 bases and J by 0 bases, and 9 bases separated the two germline ends. CDR3 in DNA: TGTGCCAGTAGCGGCGTTAGCTCCTATAATTCACCCCTCCACTTT. As protein: CASSGVSSYNSPLHF.

The chain combines TRBV20-1 with TRBJ2-1; 10 positions match TRBD2. CDR3 size: 15 residues. In germline, CDR1 is DFQATT, CDR2 SNEGSKA (reference sequence). Trimming removed 7 bases from V and 2 bases from J; junction bases left unmatched: 8. CDR3 sequence (DNA): TGCAGTGGTCTAGCGGGAGAGGGGACCTACAATGAGCAGTTCTTC. It yields the protein CSGLAGEGTYNEQFF.

This clonotype was detected many times. The chain is built from TRBV20-1 and TRBJ1-1, with a tentative D call TRBD1 (5 bases). CDR1 is DFQATT, CDR2 SNEGSKA, per germline (reference sequence). CDR3 length equals 12 residues. The germline V and J ends were trimmed by 6 bases and 4 bases, with 12 bases remaining between them. CDR3 DNA sequence: TGCAGTGCCTCCCAGGGATCCACTGAAGCTTTCTTT. Residues: CSASQGSTEAFF.

This chain connects TRBV6-4 to TRBJ2-5; D tentatively fits TRBD1 or TRBD2 (5 bases each). This CDR3 contains 17 residues. Per the germline V gene, CDR1 is MRHNA and CDR2 is SNTAGT. The V and J ends lost 0 bases and 5 bases respectively, with 19 bases between them. CDR3 sequence (DNA): TGTGCCAGCAGTGACTCGATTAAAAAGGGGCGGAGGGAGACCCAGTACTTC. It codes for CASSDSIKKGRRETQYF.

This clonotype was seen a few times. This chain joins TRBV6-5 and TRBJ1-2; 12 bases agree with TRBD1. Germline V gene lookup returns CDR1 MNHEY and CDR2 SVGAGI. V shed 2 bases and J 8 bases; nucleotides not matched to a gene: 3. The CDR3 is 14 amino acids. CDR3 loop: CASSYGGTGGGYTF. CDR3 in DNA: TGTGCCAGCAGTTACGGGGGGACAGGGGGCGGCTACACCTTC.

In its sample, this clonotype was seen a few times. The chain carries TRBV20-1 and TRBJ2-1; 7 bases match TRBD2. Germline V gene lookup returns CDR1 DFQATT and CDR2 SNEGSKA (reference sequence). J was trimmed by 6 bases and V by 6 bases; bases with no gene match: 8. The CDR3 length is 13 residues. CDR3 sequence reads: CSANGLVANEQFF. The CDR3 DNA is TGCAGTGCCAATGGACTAGTGGCCAATGAGCAGTTCTTC.

The table lists this clonotype with a few counts. This chain links TRBV3-1 with TRBJ1-6; no clear D. CDR1 and CDR2 (germline): LGHDT, YNNKEL (reference sequence). V lost 8 bases to trimming and J lost 8 bases, with 16 bases between them. The CDR3 length is 14 residues. This CDR3 is CASGLVGRDSPLHF. The CDR3 region has the DNA TGTGCCAGCGGTCTAGTCGGACGGGATTCACCCCTCCACTTT. Combining the CDR3 with reference TRBV3-1 and TRBJ1-6 gives the whole variable domain DTAVSQTPKYLVTQMGNDKSIKCEQNLGHDTMYWYKQDSKKFLKIMFSYNNKELIINETVPNRFSPKSPDKAHLNLHINSLELGDSAVYFCASGLVGRDSPLHFGNGTRLTVT.

This rearrangement joins TRBV7-9 to TRBJ1-1, with D unresolved. Per germline, CDR1 SEHNR and CDR2 FQNEAQ (reference sequence). Trimming removed 1 base from V and 1 base from J, with 10 bases in between. The CDR3 has 15 residues. For the CDR3, the DNA is TGTGCCAGCAGCTTAGGCCCGGACGCGAACACTGAAGCTTTCTTT. This sequence encodes CASSLGPDANTEAFF.

This clonotype was counted only a few times. The V and J genes are TRBV18 and TRBJ1-6, with no clear D. Germline values: CDR1 KGHSH, CDR2 LQKENI. This CDR3 is built from 15 residues. V gave up 2 bases and J gave up 7 bases, with 12 bases separating them. The CDR3 DNA reads TGTGCCAGCTCACCAACTCTAACCAGGAATTCACCCCTCCACTTT. Its protein product is CASSPTLTRNSPLHF.

The chain uses TRBV28 and TRBJ2-7; the D gene could be TRBD1 or TRBD2 (5 bases each). Germline V gene data show CDR1 as MDHEN and CDR2 as SYDVKM. V lost 5 bases, J lost 0 bases, and 14 bases lay in between. The CDR3 runs 15 residues. DNA for the CDR3: TGTGCCAGCAGTAAACCCAGGGAGAGCTCCTACGAGCAGTACTTC. Its translation: CASSKPRESSYEQYF. The variable domain in full, completed from reference TRBV28 and TRBJ2-7, reads DVKVTQSSRYLVKRTGEKVFLECVQDMDHENMFWYRQDPGLGLRLIYFSYDVKMKEKGDIPEGYSVSREKKERFSLILESASTNQTSMYLCASSKPRESSYEQYFGPGTRLTVT.

The chain uses TRBV5-4 and TRBJ2-2, with D unclear. The CDR3 sequence is 15 residues long. The ends were cut back, 6 bases at V and 1 base at J, with 13 bases in the middle. Germline assignment: CDR1 SGHNT and CDR2 YYREEE (reference sequence). The CDR3 DNA reads as TGTGCCAGCACCACGCAAACAGAGAACACCGGGGAGCTGTTTTTT. Protein: CASTTQTENTGELFF.

This clonotype has a count of ten or more. The chain links TRBV7-9 to TRBJ1-6; 8 bases align to TRBD1. This CDR3 contains 14 residues. In germline, CDR1 is SEHNR, CDR2 FQNEAQ (reference sequence). V gave up 4 bases and J gave up 5 bases; unmatched junction bases: 1. The CDR3 region has the DNA TGTGCCAGCAGCTCGGGACAGGATAATTCACCCCTCCACTTT. Protein product: CASSSGQDNSPLHF.

This clonotype was counted many times. The rearrangement uses TRBV20-1 and TRBJ1-6; D is unclear. This CDR3 has 16 amino acids. V shed 1 base and J shed 3 bases, with 13 bases lying between them. The germline gives CDR1 DFQATT, CDR2 SNEGSKA (reference sequence). The CDR3 DNA follows: TGCAGTGCTAGAGTTCCGGGCCGATACTATAATTCACCCCTCCACTTT. This encodes CSARVPGRYYNSPLHF.

The chain recombines TRBV7-6 with TRBJ2-2, with D possibly TRBD1 on 5 matching bases. Looked up from germline, CDR1 is SGHVS and CDR2 is FNYEAQ. The CDR3 has 16 residues. V lost 1 base and J 3 bases, leaving 12 bases between the germline ends. The CDR3 bases are TGTGCCAGCAGCTTAGAGGGGCAGAGTTACACCGGGGAGCTGTTTTTT. It specifies CASSLEGQSYTGELFF.

The chain recombines TRBV20-1 with TRBJ2-2; the D gene is possibly TRBD2 (6 bases). This CDR3 comprises 14 residues. The germline V gene has CDR1 DFQATT and CDR2 SNEGSKA (reference sequence). Trimming shortened V by 6 bases and J by 7 bases, and 18 bases separated the two germline ends. The CDR3 coding sequence is TGCAGTGCACAGGACTACTTGAAGGGCGGGGAGCTGTTTTTT. This sequence encodes CSAQDYLKGGELFF.

The sample holds many counts of this clonotype. The chain employs TRBV29-1 and TRBJ2-7; D tentatively fits TRBD1 or TRBD2 (6 bases each). Germline lookup yields CDR1 SQVTM and CDR2 ANQGSEA. V was trimmed by 6 bases and J by 0 bases, leaving 15 bases between them. The CDR3 is 14 residues long. CDR3 sequence: CSVLGGLFSYEQYF. In DNA form, the CDR3 reads TGCAGCGTCCTAGGGGGGTTATTCTCCTACGAGCAGTACTTC.

Only one count was recorded for this clonotype. The DNA for the CDR3 is TGCGCCAGCAGCTTGGCTCGCGGCGGGAGAGCCCAAGAGACCCAGTACTTC. Protein product: CASSLARGGRAQETQYF. The genes are TRBV5-1 and TRBJ2-5; 7 bases are a match to TRBD2. The ends lost 0 bases at V and 1 base at J; junction bases unmatched: 9. CDR1 and CDR2 (germline): SGHRS, YFSETQ. The CDR3 loop spans 17 amino acids.

This clonotype was seen once. The chain couples TRBV5-5 to TRBJ2-3; D not certain. Germline lookup yields CDR1 SGHKS and CDR2 YYEKEE (reference sequence). Between the trimmed V and J ends, which lost 8 bases and 4 bases, there was a span of 11 bases. The CDR3 totals 12 residues. The CDR3 region has the DNA TGTGCCAGAAGTGCCCAGGCAGATACGCAGTATTTT. The encoded protein is CARSAQADTQYF. Drawing the rest from reference TRBV5-5 and TRBJ2-3, the complete variable domain is DAGVTQSPTHLIKTRGQQVTLRCSPISGHKSVSWYQQVLGQGPQFIFQYYEKEERGRGNFPDRFSARQFPNYSSELNVNALLLGDSALYLCARSAQADTQYFGPGTRLTVL.

This clonotype was seen a few times. The gene calls are TRBV4-2 and TRBJ1-3; weak D call: TRBD1 (6 bases). There are 17 residues in the CDR3. Trimming left V 0 bases short and J 2 bases short, with 14 bases between. Germline CDR1 LGHNA, CDR2 YNFKEQ. CDR3 protein: CASSQDPTTGTGNTIYF. CDR3 in DNA: TGTGCCAGCAGCCAAGACCCCACGACAGGAACTGGAAACACCATATATTTT.